The 23 T cell receptor beta chains listed next were all sequenced from one sample in a study of blood T cell repertoires in COVID-19. The repertoire was sequenced with immunoSEQ multiplex PCR; TCRdb's copy has only in-frame clones and lacks some. The sample yields a few hundred thousand clones, around 84% seen once. What was sequenced was peripheral blood. All receptors derive from a woman between 35 and 50 years old who had recovered from COVID-19.

The CDR3 nucleotides are TGTGCCAGCAGCAAGAGGGGGCTCCAAGAGACCCAGTACTTC. This gives the protein CASSKRGLQETQYF. V and J are TRBV7-2 and TRBJ2-5, with 7 bases that match TRBD1. Looked up from germline, CDR1 is SGHTA and CDR2 is FQGNSA. The CDR3 sequence is 14 residues long. V was pared by 5 bases and J by 1 base, with 4 bases of the junction left unmatched.

Regarding this clone: Other nucleotide sequences in the sample specify the same CDR3. The genes are TRBV18 and TRBJ1-2, with TRBD1 matching 8 bases. This CDR3 spans 13 amino acids. V lost 6 bases to trimming and J lost 3 bases; unmatched junction nucleotides: 3. Germline CDR1 KGHSH, CDR2 LQKENI. The CDR3 nucleotides read TGTGCCAGCTCCCCGGACAGGGACTATGGCTACACCTTC. Translated: CASSPDRDYGYTF.

As regards this clone: This may come from a read error, since a much larger clone is one base off. The chain employs TRBV2 and TRBJ2-7; D is undetermined. The ends were cut back, 6 bases at V and 2 bases at J, with 5 bases in the middle. The germline gives CDR1 SNHLY, CDR2 FYNNEI. This CDR3 comprises 11 residues. For the CDR3, the DNA is TGTGCCAGCAGCCTAACCTACGAGCAGTACTTC. Residues: CASSLTYEQYF.

The gene calls are TRBV4-3 and TRBJ1-2; D gene uncertain. The CDR3 loop spans 15 amino acids. Germline lookup yields CDR1 LGHNA and CDR2 YSLEER. V was cut by 1 base and J by 3 bases, with 12 bases left in between. In DNA, the CDR3 is TGCGCCAGCAGCCAAGGACTCCAGATATACTATGGCTACACCTTC. This translates into CASSQGLQIYYGYTF.

The chain recombines TRBV5-5 with TRBJ2-7; D gene uncertain. The germline CDR1 and CDR2 sequences are SGHKS and YYEKEE (reference sequence). With 4 bases removed from V and 0 bases from J, the gap between germline ends came to 11 bases. The CDR3 is 14 residues long. CDR3 nucleotide sequence: TGTGCCAGCAGCGTCCTTCAGTACTCCTACGAGCAGTACTTC. It encodes CASSVLQYSYEQYF.

The chain has TRBV28 and TRBJ2-1; 9 positions agree with TRBD2. The CDR3 is made up of 15 amino acids. From germline, CDR1 is MDHEN and CDR2 SYDVKM. The ends lost 6 bases at V and 5 bases at J; junction bases unmatched: 8. The CDR3: CASRHSGGLNNEQFF. For the CDR3, the DNA is TGTGCCAGCAGACATAGCGGGGGACTAAACAATGAGCAGTTCTTC.

The J gene is TRBJ1-1, the V gene TRBV10-2, with D possibly TRBD1 on 6 matching bases. V dropped 3 bases and J dropped 2 bases, with 10 bases sitting between them. CDR1 and CDR2 (germline): WSHSY, SAAADI. The CDR3 extends over 14 amino acids. DNA of the CDR3: TGCGCCAGCAGTGACAGGACAGTAAACACTGAAGCTTTCTTT. Translated: CASSDRTVNTEAFF.

This clone was counted once. This chain uses TRBV6-2 or TRBV6-3 with TRBJ2-3; tentatively, D is TRBD1 (6 bases). Trimming cost V 2 bases and J 3 bases, with 18 bases left between them. The CDR3 loop spans 17 amino acids. Germline V CDR1 and CDR2: MNHEY, SVGEGT. Here the CDR3 reads CASSYLPGQLETDTQYF. In DNA, the CDR3 is TGTGCCAGCAGTTACCTGCCAGGACAGCTAGAGACAGATACGCAGTATTTT.

This chain connects TRBV5-6 to TRBJ2-7; D not resolved. This CDR3 region has 17 residues. With 1 base removed from V and 4 bases from J, the gap between germline ends came to 21 bases. Germline CDR1 SGHDT, CDR2 YYEEEE. In DNA, the CDR3 is TGTGCCAGCAGCTTGCTGTTACAGCACTCCACTTTGTACGAGCAGTACTTC. This gives the protein CASSLLLQHSTLYEQYF.

The J gene is TRBJ2-1, the V gene TRBV7-8, with 7 bases identical to TRBD2. CDR1 is SGHVS, CDR2 FQNEAQ, per germline. The junction had 10 bases not matched to a gene; V was cut back by 6 bases and J by 2 bases. The CDR3 has 16 residues. The CDR3 nucleotides read TGTGCCAGCAGTCCTTACGCGGGAGTAGCCTACAATGAGCAGTTCTTC. Amino acid sequence: CASSPYAGVAYNEQFF.

V gene TRBV10-3 combines with J gene TRBJ2-2; 11 bases map to TRBD2. V lost 4 bases and J lost 4; bases outside the gene matches: 2. The V gene's germline CDR1 is ENHRY and CDR2 SYGVKD. This CDR3 comprises 15 residues. The CDR3 loop is CAISASGGTTGELFF. The DNA for the CDR3 is TGTGCCATCAGTGCTAGCGGGGGGACCACCGGGGAGCTGTTTTTT.

V usage is TRBV19 and J usage is TRBJ2-5, with D maybe TRBD2 (5 bases). Trimming shortened V by 6 bases and J by 5 bases, and 10 bases separated the two germline ends. Germline CDR1 is LNHDA and CDR2 is SQIVND (reference sequence). This CDR3 comprises 12 residues. The CDR3 protein is CASSGTGETQYF. The CDR3 DNA reads TGTGCCAGTAGCGGAACGGGGGAGACCCAGTACTTC.

The V and J genes are TRBV9 and TRBJ2-2; weak D call: TRBD1 (6 bases). V was clipped by 0 bases and J by 1 base, with 7 bases between them. Germline CDR1 and CDR2: SGDLS and YYNGEE. This CDR3 spans 15 amino acids. CDR3 nucleotide sequence: TGTGCCAGCAGCGTAGGGGGACAGAACACCGGGGAGCTGTTTTTT. Its protein is CASSVGGQNTGELFF.

This clone was detected once. V and J are TRBV9 and TRBJ2-2; D unclear. The germline V and J ends were trimmed by 5 bases and 6 bases, with 14 bases remaining between them. Germline CDR1 reads SGDLS; CDR2 reads YYNGEE. This CDR3 spans 14 amino acids. CDR3 nucleotides: TGTGCCAGCAGTCGTACGAGTTCGGCCGGGGAGCTGTTTTTT. Its translation is CASSRTSSAGELFF.

Turning to this clone: Possible read error: a much larger clone is one base away. Other DNA sequences in this specimen translate into the identical CDR3. CDR3 residues: CASSVERGGEQYF. DNA of the CDR3: TGTGCCAGCAGCGTGGAGCGGGGGGGTGAGCAGTACTTC. This chain links TRBV5-4 with TRBJ2-7, with TRBD2 matching over 10 bases. This CDR3 is built from 13 residues. The V gene's germline CDR1 is SGHNT and CDR2 YYREEE (reference sequence). V was pared by 4 bases and J by 7 bases, with 5 bases of the junction left unmatched.

The chain has TRBV13 and TRBJ2-7; TRBD2 agrees at 8 bases. Germline CDR1 and CDR2: PRHDT and FYEKMQ (reference sequence). Trimming removed 2 bases from V and 2 bases from J; junction bases left unmatched: 5. The CDR3 consists of 15 residues. The CDR3 DNA sequence: TGTGCCAGCAGCTTAAGAGCGGGGGCCACCTACGAGCAGTACTTC. Translated, it gives CASSLRAGATYEQYF.

This clone came up once. This chain joins TRBV3-1 (or the pseudogene TRBV3-2) and TRBJ2-7, with D possibly matching TRBD2 (5 bases). CDR3 length equals 13 residues. V was trimmed by 4 bases and J by 3 bases, leaving 10 bases between them. The V gene's germline CDR1 is LGHDT and CDR2 YNNKEL (reference sequence). The CDR3 region has the DNA TGTGCCAGCAGCCCTGGACTTAACTACGAGCAGTACTTC. It specifies CASSPGLNYEQYF.

The chain combines TRBV7-2 with TRBJ1-2; D unresolved. The V end lost 0 bases, the J end lost 3 bases, and 5 bases lay between the germline ends. The germline CDR1 and CDR2 sequences are SGHTA and FQGNSA. CDR3 length: 13 amino acids. The CDR3 loop reads CASSLAIDYGYTF. In DNA, the CDR3 is TGTGCCAGCAGCTTAGCCATTGACTATGGCTACACCTTC.

V is TRBV5-6 and J is TRBJ2-5, with D possibly being TRBD1 (5 bases). Trimming shortened V by 1 base and J by 4 bases, and 20 bases separated the two germline ends. This CDR3 comprises 17 residues. Germline V lookup: CDR1 SGHDT, CDR2 YYEEEE. The CDR3 DNA is TGTGCCAGCAGCTTGTTAGTATGGGGTTCTAGGGGAGAGACCCAGTACTTC. Translating it yields CASSLLVWGSRGETQYF.

V and J are TRBV4-1 and TRBJ1-6, with 7 bases matching TRBD1. The CDR3 runs to 15 residues. V shed 1 base and J 8 bases; nucleotides not matched to a gene: 5. The V gene's germline CDR1 is MGHRA and CDR2 YSYEKL. CDR3 in amino acids: CASSQGQGIDSPLHF. CDR3 in DNA: TGCGCCAGCAGCCAAGGACAGGGAATCGATTCACCCCTCCACTTT.

The chain employs TRBV19 and TRBJ1-1; 7 bases are shared with TRBD1. From germline, CDR1 is LNHDA and CDR2 SQIVND (reference sequence). With 9 bases clipped from V and 3 bases from J, the junction kept 7 bases outside the gene matches. This CDR3 spans 13 amino acids. CDR3 sequence: CASQDRDDTEAFF. The DNA of the CDR3 is TGTGCCAGCCAAGACAGGGACGACACTGAAGCTTTCTTT.

This clone appeared once. The J gene is TRBJ2-1, the V gene TRBV28; 11 bases agree with TRBD1. CDR3 length equals 14 residues. Trimming at V came to 6 bases and at J to 4 bases, leaving 2 bases not matched to a gene. Germline lookup yields CDR1 MDHEN and CDR2 SYDVKM. The CDR3 sequence is CASRGQGGYNEQFF. As DNA, the CDR3 is TGTGCCAGCAGGGGACAGGGGGGGTACAATGAGCAGTTCTTC. The full variable domain, with the rest looked up from reference TRBV28 and TRBJ2-1, is DVKVTQSSRYLVKRTGEKVFLECVQDMDHENMFWYRQDPGLGLRLIYFSYDVKMKEKGDIPEGYSVSREKKERFSLILESASTNQTSMYLCASRGQGGYNEQFFGPGTRLTVL.

The V gene is TRBV5-1, the J gene TRBJ2-2; TRBD2 matches at 9 bases. CDR3 size: 18 residues. The trim removed 0 bases at V and 5 bases at J, leaving 11 bases unmatched. CDR1 and CDR2 from the germline V gene are SGHRS and YFSETQ. DNA for the CDR3: TGCGCCAGCAGCTTGGGGCCTTCTAGCGGGGCAAGGACCGGGGAGCTGTTTTTT. It yields the protein CASSLGPSSGARTGELFF.